The next 14 T cell receptor beta chains were all read from a single sample in a study of glioma-infiltrating T cells after dendritic cell vaccination. Clones were read by immunoSEQ multiplex PCR, and TCRdb kept only the in-frame ones, dropping some. The repertoire has 90,000 to 100,000 clones, around three quarters of them found once; the top ten carry around 5.4%. Specimen: blood, collected before dendritic cell vaccination. The receptors derive from a human donor with glioblastoma.

The rearrangement links TRBV9 to TRBJ2-5; D may be TRBD2 (5 bases). The CDR3 runs 13 residues. Germline V gene data show CDR1 as SGDLS and CDR2 as YYNGEE. Trimming shortened V by 0 bases and J by 5 bases, and 8 bases separated the two germline ends. The CDR3 bases are TGTGCCAGCAGCGTAGGGACTCGGGAGACCCAGTACTTC. Protein product: CASSVGTRETQYF.

This clone appeared once. The CDR3 is CASSVQGGTDTQYF. The CDR3, as DNA: TGTGCCAGCAGCGTACAGGGGGGCACAGATACGCAGTATTTT. This sequence joins TRBV5-6 and TRBJ2-3; 8 nucleotides agree with TRBD1. The CDR3 runs to 14 residues. Trimming removed 4 bases from V and 1 base from J; junction bases left unmatched: 2. Germline V gives CDR1 SGHDT, CDR2 YYEEEE.

The chain joins TRBV6-4 to TRBJ1-5; 9 positions match TRBD1. CDR3 length: 16 residues. Germline CDR1 is MRHNA and CDR2 is SNTAGT. Losses at the gene ends were 3 bases for V and 4 bases for J; bases not matched to a gene: 7. This chain's CDR3 is CASSEVVGQGNQPQHF. CDR3 in DNA: TGTGCCAGCAGTGAAGTGGTTGGACAGGGGAATCAGCCCCAGCATTTT.

In DNA, the CDR3 is TGTGCCACCGTTGGGGCCTCCTACGAGCAGTACTTC. Translated: CATVGASYEQYF. The rearrangement joins TRBV6-5 to TRBJ2-7, with D perhaps matching TRBD1 (5 bases). The CDR3 has 12 amino acids. V lost 10 bases, J lost 0 bases, and 10 bases lay in between. Germline values: CDR1 MNHEY, CDR2 SVGAGI.

The chain couples TRBV5-1 to TRBJ2-1, with 9 bases that match TRBD2. The CDR3 runs to 16 residues. CDR1 and CDR2 (germline): SGHRS, YFSETQ. J gave up 6 bases and V 0 bases, and 7 bases lay outside the gene matches. CDR3: CASSLVRGRAANEQFF. The CDR3 DNA sequence: TGCGCCAGCAGCTTGGTTCGCGGGAGGGCCGCCAATGAGCAGTTCTTC.

The chain combines TRBV5-1 with TRBJ2-2, with 7 nucleotides matching TRBD1. Per the germline V gene, CDR1 is SGHRS and CDR2 is YFSETQ. The CDR3 is 15 residues long. After removal of 6 bases from V and 4 bases from J, the junction contained 9 bases not matched to a gene. The CDR3 sequence is CASTENRGATGELFF. For the CDR3, the DNA is TGCGCCAGCACCGAAAACAGGGGAGCCACCGGGGAGCTGTTTTTT.

This rearrangement joins TRBV7-6 to TRBJ2-7, with TRBD1 as a possible D gene (5 bases). There are 14 residues in the CDR3. Germline V gene sequence: CDR1 SGHVS, CDR2 FNYEAQ. V dropped 0 bases and J dropped 3 bases, with 9 bases sitting between them. For the CDR3, the DNA is TGTGCCAGCAGCTTAGCGCTGGGGCGCTACGAGCAGTACTTC. It encodes CASSLALGRYEQYF.

DNA of the CDR3: TGCGCCAGCAGCCAAGAGGTGAGCTCCTACAATGAGCAGTTCTTC. This sequence encodes CASSQEVSSYNEQFF. J is TRBJ2-1 and V is TRBV4-1; D gene ambiguous. This CDR3 has 15 residues. Germline V CDR1 and CDR2: MGHRA, YSYEKL. The ends were cut back, 0 bases at V and 0 bases at J, with 6 bases in the middle.

The CDR3 DNA reads as TGTGCCACCCGGGGACAGGGGGGGTACGAGCAGTACTTC. This encodes CATRGQGGYEQYF. V gene TRBV19 combines with J gene TRBJ2-7; the match to TRBD1 covers 11 bases. V shed 10 bases, J shed 4 bases, and the junction held 6 bases outside the gene matches. Germline CDR1 and CDR2: LNHDA and SQIVND (reference sequence). This CDR3 comprises 13 residues.

The table lists this clone with many counts. The chain has TRBV27 and TRBJ1-5; D is possibly TRBD1 (5 bases). This CDR3 region has 14 residues. Trimming cost V 1 base and J 7 bases, with 11 bases left between them. CDR1 is MNHEY, CDR2 SMNVEV, per germline (reference sequence). The CDR3 protein is CASSLWGEGQPQHF. In DNA form, the CDR3 reads TGTGCCAGCAGTTTATGGGGGGAAGGACAGCCCCAGCATTTT.

Here the CDR3 DNA reads TGTGCCAGCACCCCTTTCGGAGTGAACACTGAAGCTTTCTTT. Protein: CASTPFGVNTEAFF. The rearrangement joins TRBV2 to TRBJ1-1, with D uncertain. The CDR3 sequence is 14 residues long. V was clipped by 7 bases and J by 0 bases, with 12 bases between them. Looked up from germline, CDR1 is SNHLY and CDR2 is FYNNEI.

This clone has only one observation. The J gene is TRBJ1-2, the V gene TRBV27, with 10 bases that match TRBD1. The V gene's germline CDR1 is MNHEY and CDR2 SMNVEV (reference sequence). The junction had 14 bases not matched to a gene; V was cut back by 8 bases and J by 8 bases. The CDR3 loop spans 15 amino acids. This CDR3 is CASSRLRDRGPGYTF. The DNA of the CDR3 is TGTGCCAGCTCTCGCCTCCGGGACAGGGGACCCGGCTACACCTTC.

This chain links TRBV2 with TRBJ2-3, with TRBD1 as a possible D gene (5 bases). The germline V gene has CDR1 SNHLY and CDR2 FYNNEI. The length of the CDR3 is 13 residues. V lost 6 bases, J lost 1 base, and 8 bases lay in between. Here the CDR3 reads CASSRRGTDTQYF. The CDR3 DNA reads as TGTGCCAGCAGCCGCAGGGGCACAGATACGCAGTATTTT.

The chain links TRBV10-1 to TRBJ2-7; 10 bases line up with TRBD1. Germline V CDR1 and CDR2: WNHNN, SYGVQD (reference sequence). This CDR3 contains 15 residues. J was trimmed by 5 bases and V by 6 bases; bases with no gene match: 10. Written as DNA, the CDR3 is TGCGCCAGCAGGCCCCCGGGACAGGGGCCCGACGAGCAGTACTTC. The encoded protein is CASRPPGQGPDEQYF.